These 14 T cell receptor beta chains originate from one sample sequenced in a study of metastatic and nonmetastatic thyroid tumors. Each patient went into thyroid surgery without having received any treatment. TCRdb reanalyzed the PCR reads with MiXCR. The sample lists 27,000 or so clones; 16% were seen once. What was sequenced was blood. These TCRs come from a male donor with papillary thyroid cancer or a benign thyroid nodule (not recorded which). Some clones in this sample may be carry-over from other donors' samples.

This clone showed up many times. The rearrangement uses TRBV6-2 or TRBV6-3 and TRBJ2-1; the match to TRBD2 covers 13 bases. CDR1 and CDR2 (germline): MNHEY, SVGEGT. With V trimmed by 10 bases and J by 6 bases, 3 bases remained unmatched. This CDR3 comprises 13 residues. The CDR3 bases are TGTGCCACCGGACTAGCGGGAGCCAATGAGCAGTTCTTC. Translating it yields CATGLAGANEQFF.

The chain has TRBV27 and TRBJ1-1, with 9 positions matching TRBD1. The trim removed 7 bases at V and 7 bases at J, leaving 7 bases unmatched. The CDR3 is 13 amino acids. CDR1 is MNHEY, CDR2 SMNVEV, per germline (reference sequence). CDR3 amino acids: CASIPSGQGEAFF. CDR3 bases: TGTGCCAGCATTCCTTCGGGACAGGGTGAAGCTTTCTTT.

Worth noting for this clone: An end of the junction does not agree with germline; a read error may underlie this. The genes are TRBV6-1 and TRBJ2-1; 12 bases agree with TRBD2. Germline V gene lookup returns CDR1 MNHNS and CDR2 SASEGT. This CDR3 has 15 amino acids. CDR3 DNA sequence: TGTGCCAGCAGTACCGGGACTAGCGGGTATAATGATCAGTTCTTC. It is translated as CASSTGTSGYNDQFF.

This clone was recorded at least ten times. The gene calls are TRBV10-3 and TRBJ1-5; 10 bases are shared with TRBD1. The CDR3 runs to 17 residues. With 2 bases clipped from V and 2 bases from J, the junction kept 6 bases outside the gene matches. Germline values: CDR1 ENHRY, CDR2 SYGVKD. In DNA, the CDR3 is TGTGCCATCAGTGAGCTAGCAGGGACAGGGGGCAATCAGCCCCAGCATTTT. Amino acids: CAISELAGTGGNQPQHF.

This clone was seen repeatedly, ten times or more. V is TRBV10-3 and J is TRBJ2-5; 9 bases match TRBD1. V dropped 0 bases and J dropped 4; count of bases not matched to a gene: 0. Germline V gives CDR1 ENHRY, CDR2 SYGVKD. The CDR3 is made up of 14 amino acids. The CDR3 nucleotides are TGTGCCATCAGTGAGTCGACAGGGGGAGAGACCCAGTACTTC. Its translation: CAISESTGGETQYF.

This clone is deemed medium-sized (0.01 to 0.1%). V usage is TRBV25-1 and J usage is TRBJ2-7; the match to TRBD2 covers 11 bases. The germline V gene encodes CDR1 MGHDK and CDR2 SYGVNS. With V trimmed by 3 bases and J by 6 bases, 4 bases remained unmatched. The CDR3 has 14 amino acids. In DNA form, the CDR3 reads TGTGCCAGCAGTGACAGACTAGCGGGAAGCGAGCAGTACTTC. It encodes CASSDRLAGSEQYF.

This clone showed up just a few times. A read error is possible here, since a much larger clone lies one base away. The chain carries TRBV28 and TRBJ2-4, with D perhaps matching TRBD1 (6 bases). The CDR3 length is 14 residues. Germline lookup yields CDR1 MDHEN and CDR2 SYDVKM. DNA of the CDR3: TGTGCCAGCAAGGGGGTGGGGGCCAAAAACACTCAGTACTTC. Encoded protein: CASKGVGAKNTQYF.

The CDR3 sequence is CASSPIGEGKNTEAFF. As DNA, the CDR3 is TGTGCCAGCAGCCCCATCGGTGAAGGGAAGAACACTGAAGCTTTCTTT. The gene calls are TRBV7-6 and TRBJ1-1; unclear D gene. The CDR3 loop spans 16 amino acids. The V gene's germline CDR1 is SGHVS and CDR2 FNYEAQ. V shed 5 bases and J shed 1 base, with 17 bases lying between them.

This clone was observed at least ten times. The chain joins TRBV5-8 to TRBJ1-2; a possible D gene is TRBD1 (6 bases). Per the germline V gene, CDR1 is SGHTS and CDR2 is YDEGEE. CDR3 length: 13 residues. Deletions cut 4 bases from V and 4 bases from J, with 11 bases between. Here the CDR3 DNA reads TGTGCCAGCAGCGTATGGGGGGCCTATGGCTACACCTTC. This gives the protein CASSVWGAYGYTF.

This chain connects TRBV20-1 to TRBJ2-1; TRBD2 matches 7 bases. J gave up 5 bases and V 1 base, and 2 bases lay outside the gene matches. The CDR3 runs to 13 residues. Germline V gene lookup returns CDR1 DFQATT and CDR2 SNEGSKA (reference sequence). The CDR3 is CSARVAGDNEQFF. Written as DNA, the CDR3 is TGCAGTGCTAGAGTCGCGGGAGACAATGAGCAGTTCTTC.

Comment on this clone: Compared with germline, one end of the junction differs, possibly owing to a read error. V is TRBV15 and J is TRBJ1-2; D is unclear. There are 15 residues in the CDR3. In germline, CDR1 is LNHNV, CDR2 YYDKDF (reference sequence). CDR3 nucleotide sequence: TGTGCCACCGGCAGAGGAGGAGTGGGGAAGGTTGGCTACACCTTC. Protein sequence: CATGRGGVGKVGYTF.

This chain uses TRBV7-3 with TRBJ2-2; 9 bases line up with TRBD2. This CDR3 has 16 residues. The germline gives CDR1 SGHTA, CDR2 FQGTGA. The junction had 8 bases not matched to a gene; V was cut back by 2 bases and J by 7 bases. CDR3 protein: CASSLLSSGTNGELFF. CDR3 coding DNA: TGTGCCAGCAGCTTATTATCTAGCGGGACTAACGGGGAGCTGTTTTTT.

This clone was seen repeatedly, ten times or more. J is TRBJ2-5 and V is TRBV15, with 8 bases that match TRBD1. This CDR3 comprises 13 residues. Germline CDR1 reads LNHNV; CDR2 reads YYDKDF (reference sequence). V gave up 6 bases and J gave up 5 bases; unmatched junction bases: 5. The CDR3 reads CATSQGATETQYF. CDR3 sequence (DNA): TGTGCCACCAGTCAGGGGGCGACGGAGACCCAGTACTTC.

Ten or more counts support this clone. This CDR3 is CASSAQINQPQHF. In nucleotides, the CDR3 is TGTGCCAGCAGCGCCCAGATCAATCAGCCCCAGCATTTT. The chain combines TRBV7-6 with TRBJ1-5; D remains unclear. The CDR3 has 13 residues. V was cut by 5 bases and J by 3 bases, with 8 bases left in between. Germline CDR1 is SGHVS and CDR2 is FNYEAQ.